One TCR beta chain is described in this entry. Profiled with immunoSEQ multiplex PCR; TCRdb holds only in-frame clones, not every one. The data contain 200,000 or so clones, around 90% of them seen just once; the ten biggest clones take up around 2.6%. This record belongs to a study of blood T cell repertoires in COVID-19. Study-wide context: In each case, the material was cDNA or gDNA derived from T cells, B-cell-depleted T cells, or PBMCs.

Participants, about 18 to 90 years old, spanned under 25 US areas. Participant-reported clinical history was the basis for cohort assignment. The recovered donors of Cohort 3 showed two negative PCRs, clearance, or symptom resolution. Looked up from germline, CDR1 is SGHRS and CDR2 is YFSETQ. V lost 0 bases to trimming and J lost 8 bases; unmatched junction nucleotides: 13. This CDR3 is built from 16 residues. Sequenced material: PBMCs or T cells enriched from blood (not recorded which). The chain combines TRBV5-1 with TRBJ1-2; the match to TRBD1 covers 7 bases. The sequence came from a woman aged 25-40 years who had recovered from COVID-19. DNA for the CDR3: TGCGCCAGCAGCTTGGCAACCGACAGGGCAGTCGCGGGCTACACCTTC. Translation: CASSLATDRAVAGYTF.